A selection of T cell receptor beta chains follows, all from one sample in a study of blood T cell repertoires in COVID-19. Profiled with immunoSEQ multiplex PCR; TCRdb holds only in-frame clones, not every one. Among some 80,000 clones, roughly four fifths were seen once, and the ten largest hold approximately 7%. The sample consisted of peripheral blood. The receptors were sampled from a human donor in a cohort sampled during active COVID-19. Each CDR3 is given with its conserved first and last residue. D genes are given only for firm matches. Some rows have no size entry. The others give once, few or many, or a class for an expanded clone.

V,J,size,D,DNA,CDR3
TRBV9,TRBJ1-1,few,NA,TGTGCCAGCGGGGAGGGGCGAGGGACTGAAGCTTTCTTT,CASGEGRGTEAFF
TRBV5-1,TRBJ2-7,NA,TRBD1,TGCGCCAGCAGCTTGGACGGGACAGGGGCGAACTCCTACGAGCAGTACTTC,CASSLDGTGANSYEQYF
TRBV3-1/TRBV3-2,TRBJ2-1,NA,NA,TGTGCCAGCAGCATCCCCGGCGGGACCCAACAGTTCTTC,CASSIPGGTQQFF
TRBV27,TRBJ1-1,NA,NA,TGTGCCAGTCTGATCCTGGGGGGGGCCCATACTGAAGCTTTCTTT,CASLILGGAHTEAFF
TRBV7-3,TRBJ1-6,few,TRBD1,TGTGCCAGCCGTCCGGGACAGAATTCACCCCTCCACTTT,CASRPGQNSPLHF
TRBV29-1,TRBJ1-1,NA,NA,TGCAGCGCCGGGAAGGGCTCTGAAGCTTTCTTT,CSAGKGSEAFF
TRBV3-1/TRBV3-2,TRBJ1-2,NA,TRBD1,TGTGCCAGCAGCCGGGACAGGGGATTATATGGCTACACCTTC,CASSRDRGLYGYTF
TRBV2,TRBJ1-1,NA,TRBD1,TGTGCCAGCAGTGAGGACAGGTTGAGCCAAGCTTTCTTT,CASSEDRLSQAFF
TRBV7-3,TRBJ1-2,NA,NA,TGTGCCAGCAGCTTAAGTGGGCCCCCCAACTATGGCTACACCTTC,CASSLSGPPNYGYTF
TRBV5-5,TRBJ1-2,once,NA,TGTGCCAGCAGCTTGGTAACAGGAGTTAACTATGGCTACACCTTC,CASSLVTGVNYGYTF
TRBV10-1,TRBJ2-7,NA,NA,TGCGCCAGCAGTGAGTCCCCGGGTTCCTCCTACGAGCAGTACTTC,CASSESPGSSYEQYF
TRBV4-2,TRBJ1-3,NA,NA,TGTGCCAGCAGCCAAGAAATGGGAGGGGGAAACACCATATATTTT,CASSQEMGGGNTIYF
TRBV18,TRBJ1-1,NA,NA,TGTGCCAGCTCCCCACGGGAGGTGGACACTGAAGCTTTCTTT,CASSPREVDTEAFF
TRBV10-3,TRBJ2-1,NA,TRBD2,TGTGCCATCATGGGGACTAGCGGCGCAAACCTCTACAATGAGCAGTTCTTC,CAIMGTSGANLYNEQFF
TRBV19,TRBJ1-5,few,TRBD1,TGTGCCAGTAGAGATGCCCCGACAGGGTTCAATCAGCCCCAGCATTTT,CASRDAPTGFNQPQHF
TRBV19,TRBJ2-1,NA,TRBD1,TGTGCCAGTAGTATTCAGGGGGCCATCAATGAGCAGTTCTTC,CASSIQGAINEQFF
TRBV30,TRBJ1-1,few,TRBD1,TGTGCCTGGAGTGTGGACAGGGGGCTCACGAACACTGAAGCTTTCTTT,CAWSVDRGLTNTEAFF
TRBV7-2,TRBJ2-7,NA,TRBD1,TGTGCCAGCAGCCTGGGACAGGGAATAACCTACGAGCAGTACTTC,CASSLGQGITYEQYF
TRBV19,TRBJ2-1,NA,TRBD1,TGTGCCAGTAGTGCACCGGGACAGGGTGGCGAGCAGTTCTTC,CASSAPGQGGEQFF
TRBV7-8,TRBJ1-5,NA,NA,TGTGCCAGCAGCTTCACAGGGAAAAATCAGCCCCAGCATTTT,CASSFTGKNQPQHF
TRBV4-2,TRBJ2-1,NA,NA,TGTGCCAGCAGCCAAGAGCAGGTCGGCAGGCGTGAGCAGTTCTTC,CASSQEQVGRREQFF
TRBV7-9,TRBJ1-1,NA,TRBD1,TGTGCCAGCAGCCGCCGACAGGGCTTGAACACTGAAGCTTTCTTT,CASSRRQGLNTEAFF
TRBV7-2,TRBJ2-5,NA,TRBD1,TGTGCCAGCAGCTCGGGACAGGGCTCGACCCAGTACTTC,CASSSGQGSTQYF
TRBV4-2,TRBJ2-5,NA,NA,TGTGCCAGCAGCCATTGGGGGCAGGGTCAAGAGACCCAGTACTTC,CASSHWGQGQETQYF
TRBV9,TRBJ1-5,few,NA,TGTGCCAGCAGCCAAGGGGATCTTCAGCCCCAGCATTTT,CASSQGDLQPQHF
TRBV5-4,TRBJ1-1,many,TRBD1,TGTGCCAGCAGCCCTACAGGGGACACTGAAGCTTTCTTT,CASSPTGDTEAFF
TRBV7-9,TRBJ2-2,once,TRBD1,TGTGCCAGCAGAGACAGGGTCTTGAACACCGGGGAGCTGTTTTTT,CASRDRVLNTGELFF
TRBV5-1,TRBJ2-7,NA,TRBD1,TGCGCCAGCAGCCCGGACAGGACCTACGAGCAGTACTTC,CASSPDRTYEQYF
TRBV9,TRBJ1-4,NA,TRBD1,TGTGCCAGCAGCTTGGGGACAGTAAATGAAAAACTGTTTTTT,CASSLGTVNEKLFF
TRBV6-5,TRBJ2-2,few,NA,TGTGCCAGCAGTTCTGGCAGGGCGCTTTTCACCGGGGAGCTGTTTTTT,CASSSGRALFTGELFF
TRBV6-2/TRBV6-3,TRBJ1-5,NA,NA,TGTGCCAGCAGTTTAAGGACAGACCATCAGCCCCAGCATTTT,CASSLRTDHQPQHF
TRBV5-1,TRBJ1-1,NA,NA,TGCGCCAGCACCAAAACAGGGTCTGGGACCACTGAAGCTTTCTTT,CASTKTGSGTTEAFF
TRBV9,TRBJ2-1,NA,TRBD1,TGTGCCAGCAGCCTTGGGACAGGCGCATACAATGAGCAGTTCTTC,CASSLGTGAYNEQFF
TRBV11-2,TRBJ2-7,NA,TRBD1,TGTGCCAGCAGCTTAGTACAGGGGACCTACGAGCAGTACTTC,CASSLVQGTYEQYF
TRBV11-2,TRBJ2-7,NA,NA,TGTGCCAGCAGCTTAGGGTATGGGAGCTCCTACGAGCAGTACTTC,CASSLGYGSSYEQYF
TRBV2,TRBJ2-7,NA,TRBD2,TGTGCCAGCAAGAGGACTAGTACCTACGAGCAGTACTTC,CASKRTSTYEQYF
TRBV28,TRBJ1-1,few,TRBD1,TGTGCCAGCAGTCCGGGACAGCCGAACACTGAAGCTTTCTTT,CASSPGQPNTEAFF
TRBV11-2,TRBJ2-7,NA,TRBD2,TGTGCCAGCAGCATGCAGCGGGGGGTCCTTTACGAGCAGTACTTC,CASSMQRGVLYEQYF
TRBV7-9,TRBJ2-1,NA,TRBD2,TGTGCCAGCAGCAAGGGACTAGCGGACAATGAGCAGTTCTTC,CASSKGLADNEQFF